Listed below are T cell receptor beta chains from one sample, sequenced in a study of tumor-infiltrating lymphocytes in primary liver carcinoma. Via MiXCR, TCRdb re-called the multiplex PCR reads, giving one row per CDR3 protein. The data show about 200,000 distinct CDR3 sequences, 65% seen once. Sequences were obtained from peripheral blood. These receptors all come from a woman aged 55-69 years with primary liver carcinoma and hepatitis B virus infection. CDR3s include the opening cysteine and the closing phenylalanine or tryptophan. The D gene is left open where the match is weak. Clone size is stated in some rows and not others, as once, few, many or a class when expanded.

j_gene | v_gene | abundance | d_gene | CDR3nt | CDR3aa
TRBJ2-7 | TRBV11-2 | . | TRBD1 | TGTGCCAGCAGCCCTGACTGGACAGGGCCCTACGAGCAGTACTTC | CASSPDWTGPYEQYF
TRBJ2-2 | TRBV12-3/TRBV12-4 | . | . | TGTACTAGCAGCCAGGGGAGTGGATCGAACACCGGGGAGCTGTTTTTT | CTSSQGSGSNTGELFF
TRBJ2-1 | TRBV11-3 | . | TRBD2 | TGTGCCAGCAGCTCTAACGGGAGGCCCGCGGAGCAGTTCTTC | CASSSNGRPAEQFF
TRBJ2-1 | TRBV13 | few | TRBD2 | TGTGCCAGCAGCTTTGAGCCGGGACTAGCGGGAGCAAATGAGCAGTTCTTC | CASSFEPGLAGANEQFF
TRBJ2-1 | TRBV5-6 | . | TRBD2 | TGTGCCAGCAGGACACCTGGGGGCGGTAGCGGGAATGATCAGTTCTTC | CASRTPGGGSGNDQFF
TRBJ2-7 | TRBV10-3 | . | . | TGTGCCATCAGTGGGCCGGGGAAGTACGAGCAGTACTTC | CAISGPGKYEQYF
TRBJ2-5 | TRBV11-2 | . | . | TGTGCCTGCAGCTTAGAGTCCGGGTCAAGGTCGGCCCAGTACTTC | CACSLESGSRSAQYF
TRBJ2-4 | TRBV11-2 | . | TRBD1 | TGTGCCAGCAGCTCGCTCCGGGACAGTAAAAACACTCAGTACTTC | CASSSLRDSKNTQYF
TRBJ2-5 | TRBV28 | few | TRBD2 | TGTGCCAGCAGTTTATTGGCTAGCGGGAGGGTCCCCCGAAAGTACTTC | CASSLLASGRVPRKYF
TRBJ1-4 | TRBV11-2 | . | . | TGTGCCAGCAACCCTCGGACAGAATTTAATGAAAAACTGTTTTTT | CASNPRTEFNEKLFF
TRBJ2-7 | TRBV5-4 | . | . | TGTGCCAGCAGCTCCGGGACCCCCAGAGGGCGCGAGCAGTACTTC | CASSSGTPRGREQYF
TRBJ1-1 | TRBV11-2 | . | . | TGTGCCCGCAGCTCGGACGGGTGGACTGAAGCTTTCTTT | CARSSDGWTEAFF
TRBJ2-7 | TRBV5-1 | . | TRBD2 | TGCGCCAGCAGCTCCTCGATAGGTAGCGGGAGCTACGAGCAGTACTTC | CASSSSIGSGSYEQYF
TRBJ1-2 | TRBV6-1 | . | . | TGTGTCAGCCGAGACGCAGGGTCGGATGGCTACACCTTC | CVSRDAGSDGYTF
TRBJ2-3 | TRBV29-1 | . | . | TGCAGCGTTGAAGCCAGGGACCGGGGTAAAGATACGCGGTATTTT | CSVEARDRGKDTRYF
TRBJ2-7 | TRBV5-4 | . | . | TGTGCCAGCAGCGGAACGGGAGTGGGGCGGGAGCAGTACTTC | CASSGTGVGREQYF
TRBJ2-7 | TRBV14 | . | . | TGTGCCAGCAGCCGCGGACTAGGGGGACGCGAGCAGTACTTC | CASSRGLGGREQYF